This TCR beta chain appears in the sequencing data of a study of T cells after yellow fever vaccination. Study outcomes and limitations: Researchers report a weaker secondary response that nonetheless peaked faster, day 5 versus 15. A minor fraction of clonotypes spanned both CD4 and CD8 compartments.

This clonotype was recorded a few times. Its antigen is not identified. The length of the CDR3 is 15 residues. V lost 5 bases and J lost 4; bases outside the gene matches: 9. Germline CDR1 SGHRS, CDR2 YFSETQ. 5'RACE template switching produced TCR cDNA carrying a universal primer site and UMIs. TCRdb itself ran the 5' RACE reads through MiXCR, one entry per CDR3 protein. The data show about 340,000 distinct CDR3 sequences, almost 4% seen once. This TCR derives from a man between 18 and 35 years old who received the YFV17D yellow fever vaccine. The chain joins TRBV5-1 to TRBJ2-5; 9 bases map to TRBD1. The source material was PBMCs, sampled 5 days after the yellow fever booster vaccination. The CDR3 is CASRTGTGLPETQYF. The CDR3 nucleotides read TGCGCCAGCAGGACCGGGACAGGGCTTCCAGAGACCCAGTACTTC.